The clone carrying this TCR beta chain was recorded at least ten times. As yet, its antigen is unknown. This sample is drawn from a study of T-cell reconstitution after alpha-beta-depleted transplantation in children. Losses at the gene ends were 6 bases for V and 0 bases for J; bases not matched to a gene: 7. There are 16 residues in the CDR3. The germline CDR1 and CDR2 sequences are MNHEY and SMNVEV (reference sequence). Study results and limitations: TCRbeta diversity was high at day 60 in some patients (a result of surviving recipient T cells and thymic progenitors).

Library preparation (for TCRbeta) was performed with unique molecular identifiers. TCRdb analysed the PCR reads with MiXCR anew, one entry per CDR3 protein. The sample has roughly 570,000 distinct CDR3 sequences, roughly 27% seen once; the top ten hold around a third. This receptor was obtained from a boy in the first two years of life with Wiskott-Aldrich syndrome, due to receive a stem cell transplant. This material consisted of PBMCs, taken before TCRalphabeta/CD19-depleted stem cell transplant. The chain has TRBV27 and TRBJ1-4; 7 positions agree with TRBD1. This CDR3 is CASSRQGVATNEKLFF. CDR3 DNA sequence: TGTGCCAGCAGCAGACAGGGAGTAGCAACTAATGAAAAACTGTTTTTT.